This T cell receptor beta chain was found in a study of T cell repertoires in ileal Crohn's disease. Study context: At surgery, around 36% of patients smoked, with median disease duration roughly 7.2 years. About half received postoperative treatment, 10 to 11 with thiopurines and around 18 anti-TNF.

Method: immunoSEQ multiplex PCR; TCRdb's copy keeps in-frame clones and lacks some. The sample yields some 7,000 clones, 75% to 85% seen once. Germline V gene data show CDR1 as SGHNT and CDR2 as YENEEA. The CDR3 extends over 14 amino acids. Findings and limits, study-wide: Compared with non-smokers, active smokers at surgery showed more clonal expansions.

Notes on this clone: The target antigen is unknown. At one end, the junction sequence differs from germline, possibly due to a read error.

Sequenced sample: ileal tissue. V and J are TRBV11-3 and TRBJ1-2; a weak D match, TRBD1 (5 bases). The TCR sequence derives from an adult with Crohn's disease. The DNA of the CDR3 is TGTGCCAGCAGCCTAGAATCCAGGGCGGCTGGCTACACCTTC. Protein: CASSLESRAAGYTF.